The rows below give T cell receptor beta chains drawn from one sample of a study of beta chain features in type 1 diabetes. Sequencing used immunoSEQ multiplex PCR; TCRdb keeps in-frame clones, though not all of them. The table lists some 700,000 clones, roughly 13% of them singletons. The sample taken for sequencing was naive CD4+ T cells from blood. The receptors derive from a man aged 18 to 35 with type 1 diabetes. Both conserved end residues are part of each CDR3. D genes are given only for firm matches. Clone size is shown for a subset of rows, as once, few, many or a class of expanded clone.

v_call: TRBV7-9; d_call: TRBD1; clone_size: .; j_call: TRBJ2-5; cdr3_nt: TGTGCCAGCAACCCCGGACAGGGGTACCAAGAGACCCAGTACTTC; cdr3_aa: CASNPGQGYQETQYF
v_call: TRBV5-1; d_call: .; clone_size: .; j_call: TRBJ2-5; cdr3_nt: TGCGCCAGCAGACCGAACCAAGAGACCCAGTACTTC; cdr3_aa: CASRPNQETQYF
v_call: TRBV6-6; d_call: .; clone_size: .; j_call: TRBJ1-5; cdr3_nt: TGTGCCAGCAGTTACCCGGGGGCTCGGGAGCCCCAGCATTTT; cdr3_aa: CASSYPGAREPQHF
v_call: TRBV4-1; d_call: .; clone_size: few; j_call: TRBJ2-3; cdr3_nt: TGCGCCAGCAGCCAAGGGAGCGGGACAGAGTTGTCGGATACGCAGTATTTT; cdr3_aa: CASSQGSGTELSDTQYF
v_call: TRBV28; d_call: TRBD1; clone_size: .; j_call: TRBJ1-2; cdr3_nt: TGTGCCAGCAGTTTGGGTACAGGGGTCTATGGCTACACCTTC; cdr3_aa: CASSLGTGVYGYTF
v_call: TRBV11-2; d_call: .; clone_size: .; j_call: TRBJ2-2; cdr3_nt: TGTGCCAGCAGCTTACAGAGGAACACCGGGGAGCTGTTTTTT; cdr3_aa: CASSLQRNTGELFF
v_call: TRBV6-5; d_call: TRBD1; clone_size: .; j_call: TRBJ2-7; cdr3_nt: TGTGCCAGCAGTGCACAGGGGGCCCACGAGCAGTACTTC; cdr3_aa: CASSAQGAHEQYF
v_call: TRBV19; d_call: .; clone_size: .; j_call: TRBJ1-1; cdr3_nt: TGTGCCAGTAGTATACTGGTTAACACTGAAGCTTTCTTT; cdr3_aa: CASSILVNTEAFF
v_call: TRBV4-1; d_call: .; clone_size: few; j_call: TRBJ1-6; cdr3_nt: TGCGCCAGCAGCGATCCCTTAAGCTCCTATAATTCACCCCTCCACTTT; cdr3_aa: CASSDPLSSYNSPLHF
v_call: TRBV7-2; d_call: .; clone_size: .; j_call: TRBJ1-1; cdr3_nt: TGTGCCAGCAGCTTAATTCACAGGGAGGTCACTGAAGCTTTCTTT; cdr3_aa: CASSLIHREVTEAFF
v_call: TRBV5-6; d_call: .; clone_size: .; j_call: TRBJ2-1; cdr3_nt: TGTGCCAGCAGCCGAGACCTTGGGGGATACAATGAGCAGTTCTTC; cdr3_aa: CASSRDLGGYNEQFF
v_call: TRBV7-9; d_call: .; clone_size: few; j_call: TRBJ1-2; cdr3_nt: TGTGCCAGCAGCCGGGGACCTCGCGGTGGCTACACCTTC; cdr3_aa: CASSRGPRGGYTF
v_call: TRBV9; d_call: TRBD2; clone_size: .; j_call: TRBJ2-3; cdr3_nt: TGTGCCAGCAGCGTCCGCGAGCGGGGGAACACAGATACGCAGTATTTT; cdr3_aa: CASSVRERGNTDTQYF
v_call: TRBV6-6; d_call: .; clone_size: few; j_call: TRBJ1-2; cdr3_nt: TGTGCCAGCAGTTACGAGGGAGGCTACACCTTC; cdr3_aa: CASSYEGGYTF
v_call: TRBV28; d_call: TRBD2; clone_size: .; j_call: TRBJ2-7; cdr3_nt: TGTGCCAGCAGGCGACAGCGGGACCTAACCTACGAGCAGTACTTC; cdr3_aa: CASRRQRDLTYEQYF
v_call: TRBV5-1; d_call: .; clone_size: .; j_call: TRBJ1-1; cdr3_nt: TGCGCCAGCGGAATAAAGAACACTGAAGCTTTCTTT; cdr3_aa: CASGIKNTEAFF
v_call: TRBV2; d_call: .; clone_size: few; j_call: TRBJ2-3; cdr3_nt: TGTGCCAGCAGACCCAACACAGATACGCAGTATTTT; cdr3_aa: CASRPNTDTQYF
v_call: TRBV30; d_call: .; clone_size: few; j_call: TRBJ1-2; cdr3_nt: TGTGCCTGGACCACAGGGCCCTATGGCTACACCTTC; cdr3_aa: CAWTTGPYGYTF
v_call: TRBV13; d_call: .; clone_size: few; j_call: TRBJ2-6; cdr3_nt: TGTGCCAGCAGCTTAGGCTCCCTGAGCTCTGGGGCCAACGTCCTGACTTTC; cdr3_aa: CASSLGSLSSGANVLTF
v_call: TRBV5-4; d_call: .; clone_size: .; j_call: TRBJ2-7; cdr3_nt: TGTGCCAGCAGCTTGGTCGCCAGCTCCTACGAGCAGTACTTC; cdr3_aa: CASSLVASSYEQYF
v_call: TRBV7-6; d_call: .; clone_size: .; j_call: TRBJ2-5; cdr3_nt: TGTGCCAGCAGCTCCACGATCTCCACAGGGACCCAGTACTTC; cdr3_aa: CASSSTISTGTQYF
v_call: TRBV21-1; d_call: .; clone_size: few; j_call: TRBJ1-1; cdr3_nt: TGTGCCAGCAGCGCCCAGGGGGATGGGACTGAAGCTTTCTTT; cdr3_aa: CASSAQGDGTEAFF
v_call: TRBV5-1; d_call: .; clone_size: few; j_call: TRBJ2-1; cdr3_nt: TGCGCCAGCAGCTTGGCCGAAGATGAGCAGTTCTTC; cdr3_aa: CASSLAEDEQFF
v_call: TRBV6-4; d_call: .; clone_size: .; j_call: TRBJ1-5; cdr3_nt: TGTGCCAGCAGCGAGCGAGACAATCAGCCCCAGCATTTT; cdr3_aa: CASSERDNQPQHF
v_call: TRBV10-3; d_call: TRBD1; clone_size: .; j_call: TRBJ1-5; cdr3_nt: TGTGCCATCAGGGCCGGGACAGGGGACAGCAATCAGCCCCAGCATTTT; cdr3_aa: CAIRAGTGDSNQPQHF
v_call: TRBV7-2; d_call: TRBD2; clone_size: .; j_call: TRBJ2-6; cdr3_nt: TGTGCCAGCAGCTCCCGGACTAGCGGGGGCCGCTGGGCCAACGTCCTGACTTTC; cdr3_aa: CASSSRTSGGRWANVLTF
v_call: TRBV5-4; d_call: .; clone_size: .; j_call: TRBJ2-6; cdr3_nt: TGTGCCAGCACCCCGGACGGGTCCGGGGCCAACGTCCTGACTTTC; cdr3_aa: CASTPDGSGANVLTF
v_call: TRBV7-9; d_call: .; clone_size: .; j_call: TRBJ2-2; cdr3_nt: TGTGCCAGCAGCCCCACAGGGTTTACCGGGGAGCTGTTTTTT; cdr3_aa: CASSPTGFTGELFF